This T cell receptor beta chain was retrieved from a study of OX40 agonist ivuxolimab in advanced cancers. Overall study: The patients got ivuxolimab, which is an agonistic anti-OX40 (CD134) antibody. Partial responses were observed in three patients, of whom one had hepatocellular carcinoma and two had cutaneous melanoma. Study observations and caveats: Low clonal expansion, among the lowest seen, marked partial responders at 0.1-3.0 mg/kg. The average count of expanded clones was higher among CD8+ T cells than among CD4+.

In the case of this clone: Its antigen remains unidentified.

The assay was immunoSEQ multiplex PCR, and TCRdb's table has in-frame clones only and misses some. In the table there are roughly 100,000 clones, just under 95% of which are singletons. Per germline, CDR1 MNHNS and CDR2 SASEGT. V was cut by 4 bases and J by 0 bases, with 13 bases left in between. This CDR3 has 16 residues. The chain uses TRBV6-1 and TRBJ1-5; D unresolved. The receptor comes from an adult with an advanced solid tumor such as melanoma, head and neck, liver or kidney cancer. This specimen consisted of CD4+ or CD8+ T cells sorted from blood, obtained in a trial of the OX40 agonist ivuxolimab. CDR3 coding DNA: TGTGCCAGCAGTGTCGCTGACGGTTATAGCAATCAGCCCCAGCATTTT. Translation gives CASSVADGYSNQPQHF.